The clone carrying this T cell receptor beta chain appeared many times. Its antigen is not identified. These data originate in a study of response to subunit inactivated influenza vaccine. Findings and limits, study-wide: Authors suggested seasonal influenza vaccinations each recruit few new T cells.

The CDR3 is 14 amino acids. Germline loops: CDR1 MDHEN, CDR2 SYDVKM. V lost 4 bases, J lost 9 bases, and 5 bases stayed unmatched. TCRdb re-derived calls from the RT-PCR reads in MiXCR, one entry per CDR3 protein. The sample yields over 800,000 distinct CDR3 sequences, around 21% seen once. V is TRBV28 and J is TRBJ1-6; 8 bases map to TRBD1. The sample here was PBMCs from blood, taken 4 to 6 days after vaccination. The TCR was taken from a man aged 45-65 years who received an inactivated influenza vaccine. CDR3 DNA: TGTGCCAGCAGTTCGGACAGGGAGTTTTCACCCCTCCACTTT. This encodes CASSSDREFSPLHF.